This TCR beta chain was identified during a study of CD8+CD57+ T cells in acquired aplastic anemia. This CDR3 is 14 amino acids long. V was clipped by 6 bases and J by 7 bases; unmatched bases: 8. The germline V gene encodes CDR1 SNHLY and CDR2 FYNNEI. The sequenced patients had an expansion of CD8+CD57+ cells seen by flow cytometry. The TCR beta profiling, which covered VDJ combination and CDR3 sequence, was carried out using genomic DNA as the template. TCRdb ran MiXCR on the reads and lists one entry per CDR3 protein. The data hold 75,000 to 80,000 distinct CDR3 sequences, with about 70% observed a single time.

The chain employs TRBV2 and TRBJ1-4; TRBD1 matches 7 bases. The source of this sequence is a human donor with aplastic anemia. Source material: sorted CD4+, CD8+, or CD8+CD57+ T cells (not recorded which) from PBMCs. The CDR3: CASRDRTGLEKLFF. The DNA for the CDR3 is TGTGCCAGCAGGGATAGGACAGGCCTTGAAAAACTGTTTTTT. Drawing the rest from reference TRBV2 and TRBJ1-4, the complete variable domain is EPEVTQTPSHQVTQMGQEVILRCVPISNHLYFYWYRQILGQKVEFLVSFYNNEISEKSEIFDDQFSVERPDGSNFTLKIRSTKLEDSAMYFCASRDRTGLEKLFFGSGTQLSVL.